These T cell receptor beta chains were read from a single sample in a study of response to subunit inactivated influenza vaccine. MiXCR, run by TCRdb on the RT-PCR reads, gives a single entry per CDR3 protein. The sample shows a few hundred thousand distinct CDR3 sequences, over 20% of them seen only once. The input for sequencing was PBMCs from blood, taken 21 months after vaccination. Receptors originate from a man between 50 and 75 years old who received an inactivated influenza vaccine. CDR3s include the opening cysteine and the closing phenylalanine or tryptophan. A D gene is named only where the DNA matches it firmly. A clone size is listed for some rows: how often the clone was seen (once, few, many), or a class if it is expanded.

J: TRBJ1-6
size: .
V: TRBV10-3
D: .
DNA: TGTGCCGCCGGTAACTCCTATAATTCACCCCTCCACTTT
CDR3: CAAGNSYNSPLHF

J: TRBJ2-7
size: few
V: TRBV28
D: TRBD2
DNA: TGTGCCAGCAATGTCGGGTCGACTAGCGGGAGAGGCCACTCCTACGAGCAGTACTTC
CDR3: CASNVGSTSGRGHSYEQYF

J: TRBJ1-2
size: few
V: TRBV5-1
D: .
DNA: TGCGCCAGCAGCTTGTCGGGTAAACTTAACTATGGCTACACCTTC
CDR3: CASSLSGKLNYGYTF

J: TRBJ2-1
size: few
V: TRBV29-1
D: .
DNA: TGCAGCGTTTTCAAAGGCCATGAGCAGTTCTTC
CDR3: CSVFKGHEQFF

J: TRBJ2-1
size: many
V: TRBV11-2
D: .
DNA: TGTGCCAGCATCCACGGGATGGACAATGAGCAGTTCTTC
CDR3: CASIHGMDNEQFF

J: TRBJ2-7
size: many
V: TRBV9
D: .
DNA: TGTGCCAGCAGCCCTTCTCTATCCTACGAGCAGTACTTC
CDR3: CASSPSLSYEQYF

J: TRBJ1-3
size: .
V: TRBV30
D: .
DNA: TGTGCCTGGAGTGTACTCGGCCCTTTT
CDR3: CAWSVLGPF

J: TRBJ2-7
size: .
V: TRBV28
D: .
DNA: TGTGCCGGCCGGGCTGGACAGTTTAGCTCCTACGAGCAGTACTTC
CDR3: CAGRAGQFSSYEQYF

J: TRBJ2-1
size: many
V: TRBV5-1
D: .
DNA: TGCGCCAGCGTGGCCCAACCCAGCGCGGATGAGCAGTTCTTC
CDR3: CASVAQPSADEQFF

J: TRBJ1-1
size: .
V: TRBV5-1
D: TRBD1
DNA: TGCGCCAGCAGCACCACGGACAGGGTGAACACTGAAGCTTTCTTT
CDR3: CASSTTDRVNTEAFF

J: TRBJ2-4
size: few
V: TRBV27
D: TRBD2
DNA: TGTGCCAGCAGCCGAGCGGGGGGGTTGAACATTCAGTACTTC
CDR3: CASSRAGGLNIQYF

J: TRBJ1-1
size: few
V: TRBV10-3
D: TRBD1
DNA: TGTGCCATCAGTGAATTGAGGGACAGGGGACCCACTGAAGCTTTCTTT
CDR3: CAISELRDRGPTEAFF

J: TRBJ1-1
size: .
V: TRBV23-1
D: .
DNA: TGCGTCAGCAGGCAATCGACGGGGACGGAGAACACTGAAGCTTTCTTT
CDR3: CVSRQSTGTENTEAFF

J: TRBJ1-2
size: .
V: TRBV6-1
D: TRBD1
DNA: TGTGCCAGCAGAGACTTGGGACAGGGGGTTGGCTACACCTTC
CDR3: CASRDLGQGVGYTF

J: TRBJ1-5
size: many
V: TRBV3-1
D: TRBD1
DNA: TGTGCCAGCAGCCAAGGACAGGGGCTGAATCAGCCCCAGCATTTT
CDR3: CASSQGQGLNQPQHF

J: TRBJ1-2
size: many
V: TRBV4-1
D: TRBD1
DNA: TGCGCCAGCAGCCGAACAGGGGCGGGTAACTATGGCTACACCTTC
CDR3: CASSRTGAGNYGYTF

J: TRBJ2-7
size: .
V: TRBV10-3
D: TRBD1
DNA: TGTGCCATCAGTGCGGACAGGATGGTCGTCGAGCAGTACTTC
CDR3: CAISADRMVVEQYF

J: TRBJ1-5
size: few
V: TRBV27
D: .
DNA: TGTGCCAGCAGTTTATCGCCCAGGATTCAGCCCCAGCATTTT
CDR3: CASSLSPRIQPQHF

J: TRBJ2-5
size: few
V: TRBV20-1
D: TRBD2
DNA: TGCGGGGCGACTAGCGGAAAAGAGACCCAGTACTTC
CDR3: CGATSGKETQYF

J: TRBJ2-1
size: few
V: TRBV27
D: TRBD2
DNA: TGTGCCAGCACCTTAGCGGGGGCCGACTACAATGAGCAGTTCTTC
CDR3: CASTLAGADYNEQFF

J: TRBJ2-7
size: few
V: TRBV27
D: .
DNA: TGTGCCAGCAGTCCCTCACATGGGGAGCAGTACTTC
CDR3: CASSPSHGEQYF

J: TRBJ2-1
size: .
V: TRBV2
D: .
DNA: TGTGCCAGCAGGCCAGCGCGGAGCTCCTACAATGAGCAGTTCTTC
CDR3: CASRPARSSYNEQFF

J: TRBJ1-1
size: few
V: TRBV6-1
D: .
DNA: TGTGCCAGCAGATCGACGCCGGTGAACACTGAAGCTTTCTTT
CDR3: CASRSTPVNTEAFF

J: TRBJ1-6
size: many
V: TRBV5-6
D: TRBD1
DNA: TGTGCCAGCAGCCTCGGACAGGGGCCTGTTAAGAGTTCACCCCTCCACTTT
CDR3: CASSLGQGPVKSSPLHF

J: TRBJ1-2
size: many
V: TRBV12-3/TRBV12-4
D: .
DNA: TGTGCCAGCAGTTTAGGACCGAAATTCTATGGCTACACCTTC
CDR3: CASSLGPKFYGYTF

J: TRBJ1-1
size: .
V: TRBV20-1
D: .
DNA: TGCAGTGCTAGAGATCTTTCCGGAATCCGAGGTATGGCTGAAGCTTTCTTT
CDR3: CSARDLSGIRGMAEAFF

J: TRBJ1-3
size: few
V: TRBV20-1
D: .
DNA: TGCAGTGCTAGAGGTGGAGGGGGTACTTTCGGAAACACCATATATTTT
CDR3: CSARGGGGTFGNTIYF

J: TRBJ2-1
size: .
V: TRBV12-3/TRBV12-4
D: TRBD1
DNA: TGTGCCAGCAGTCCCGGACAGGGGGCCTCCTACAATGAGCAGTTCTTC
CDR3: CASSPGQGASYNEQFF

J: TRBJ2-5
size: .
V: TRBV5-1
D: TRBD1
DNA: TGCGCCAGCAGCTCCCCGGCAGGGGGCTTAGAGACCCAGTACTTC
CDR3: CASSSPAGGLETQYF

J: TRBJ1-5
size: few
V: TRBV10-1
D: .
DNA: TGCGCCAGCAACCAGCCCCAGCATTTT
CDR3: CASNQPQHF

J: TRBJ1-1
size: .
V: TRBV4-3
D: TRBD1
DNA: TGCGCCAGCAGCCCCGGGACAGGGGGACCTGAAGCTTTCTTT
CDR3: CASSPGTGGPEAFF

J: TRBJ1-5
size: few
V: TRBV19
D: .
DNA: TGTGCCAGTAGTTCTCCAGACGGGGTTTATAGCAATCAGCCCCAGCATTTT
CDR3: CASSSPDGVYSNQPQHF

J: TRBJ2-7
size: .
V: TRBV27
D: TRBD1
DNA: TGTGCCAGCAGTACGGACAGGGCAAGCGAGCAGTACTTC
CDR3: CASSTDRASEQYF

J: TRBJ2-3
size: .
V: TRBV5-1
D: TRBD2
DNA: TGCGCCAGCAGCTTGGGGACTAGCGGACCTATCACAGATACGCAGTATTTT
CDR3: CASSLGTSGPITDTQYF

J: TRBJ1-1
size: .
V: TRBV5-1
D: TRBD1
DNA: TGCGCCAGCAGCGGGGGAGGGGGCCCTGAAGCTTTCTTT
CDR3: CASSGGGGPEAFF

J: TRBJ1-2
size: many
V: TRBV4-1
D: .
DNA: TGCGCCAGCAGCCAAGATTGGGACGGCTACTATGGCTACACCTTC
CDR3: CASSQDWDGYYGYTF

J: TRBJ2-2
size: many
V: TRBV20-1
D: .
DNA: TGCAGTGCTAAGAGTAGCCGGACCGGGGAGCTGTTTTTT
CDR3: CSAKSSRTGELFF

J: TRBJ1-1
size: few
V: TRBV2
D: .
DNA: TGTGCCAGCAGTGTGAAGACGAACACTGAAGCTTTCTTT
CDR3: CASSVKTNTEAFF

J: TRBJ1-1
size: few
V: TRBV6-1
D: .
DNA: TGTGCCAGCAGGAGGGACGGGACCGTGTCGAACACTGAAGCTTTCTTT
CDR3: CASRRDGTVSNTEAFF

J: TRBJ2-2
size: .
V: TRBV3-1
D: .
DNA: TGTGCCAGCAGTCCGATCACCGGGGAGCTGTTTTTT
CDR3: CASSPITGELFF

J: TRBJ2-7
size: .
V: TRBV3-1
D: TRBD2
DNA: TGTGCCAGCAGCCCGGGACTAGCGGGGTCCTACGAGCAGTACTTC
CDR3: CASSPGLAGSYEQYF

J: TRBJ2-5
size: few
V: TRBV24-1
D: TRBD1
DNA: TGTGCCACCAGTGATTCCGGGACAGTAAGAGAGACCCAGTACTTC
CDR3: CATSDSGTVRETQYF

J: TRBJ2-7
size: .
V: TRBV5-6
D: TRBD2
DNA: TGTGCCAGCAGCGCGCGACTCGGACTAGCGGGATCCTACGAGCAGTACTTC
CDR3: CASSARLGLAGSYEQYF

J: TRBJ1-5
size: many
V: TRBV6-2/TRBV6-3
D: TRBD1
DNA: TGTGCCAGCAGTTACTCGACAGGGCCAAGAATGGCCCAGCATTTT
CDR3: CASSYSTGPRMAQHF

J: TRBJ2-3
size: few
V: TRBV24-1
D: .
DNA: TGTGCCACCAGTAGAAGGAGACCACCAGATACGCAGTATTTT
CDR3: CATSRRRPPDTQYF

J: TRBJ1-1
size: many
V: TRBV29-1
D: .
DNA: TGCAGCGCTTATCAGAACACTGAAGCTTTCTTT
CDR3: CSAYQNTEAFF

J: TRBJ1-1
size: .
V: TRBV12-3/TRBV12-4
D: .
DNA: TGTGCCAGCAGGAGCAGCCTTAACACTGAAGCTTTCTTT
CDR3: CASRSSLNTEAFF

J: TRBJ2-1
size: .
V: TRBV12-3/TRBV12-4
D: TRBD1
DNA: TGTGCCAGCAGTGGACAGGGACCGAATGAGCAGTTCTTC
CDR3: CASSGQGPNEQFF

J: TRBJ2-1
size: .
V: TRBV4-2
D: .
DNA: TGTGCCAGCAGCCAAGAAGGACTAAAGTCGAATGAGCAGTTCTTC
CDR3: CASSQEGLKSNEQFF

J: TRBJ2-3
size: .
V: TRBV7-6
D: TRBD2
DNA: TGTGCCAGCAGCTTAGAAGCTAGCGGGATTCCCACAGATACGCAGTATTTT
CDR3: CASSLEASGIPTDTQYF

J: TRBJ1-5
size: .
V: TRBV2
D: .
DNA: TGTGCCAGCAGTCAAAAAAATCAGCCCCAGCATTTT
CDR3: CASSQKNQPQHF

J: TRBJ1-5
size: .
V: TRBV7-2
D: .
DNA: TGTGCCAGCAGCCGTACCGGGACCAAGGACTTTCAGCCCCAGCATTTT
CDR3: CASSRTGTKDFQPQHF

J: TRBJ1-2
size: few
V: TRBV2
D: TRBD1
DNA: TGTGCCAGCAGAGCTGGACAGGCCTACTATGGCTACACCTTC
CDR3: CASRAGQAYYGYTF

J: TRBJ2-2
size: few
V: TRBV9
D: .
DNA: TGTGCCAGCAGCGTAGGAGGAGGATTGAGCACCGGGGAGCTGTTTTTT
CDR3: CASSVGGGLSTGELFF

J: TRBJ1-4
size: few
V: TRBV29-1
D: .
DNA: TGCAGCGTGGAGATGGGGGGCCTAACTAATGAAAAACTGTTTTTT
CDR3: CSVEMGGLTNEKLFF